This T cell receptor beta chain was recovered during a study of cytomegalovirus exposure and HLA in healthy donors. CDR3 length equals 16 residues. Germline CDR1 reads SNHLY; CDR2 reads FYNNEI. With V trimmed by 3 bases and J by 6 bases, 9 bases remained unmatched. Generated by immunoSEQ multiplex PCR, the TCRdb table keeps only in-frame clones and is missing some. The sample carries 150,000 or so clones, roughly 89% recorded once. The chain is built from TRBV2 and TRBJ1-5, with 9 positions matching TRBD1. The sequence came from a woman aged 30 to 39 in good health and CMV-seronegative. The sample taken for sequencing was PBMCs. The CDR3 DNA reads TGTGCCAGCAGTGAGGCCGGGACAGGGTTCTTTCAGCCCCAGCATTTT. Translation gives CASSEAGTGFFQPQHF.